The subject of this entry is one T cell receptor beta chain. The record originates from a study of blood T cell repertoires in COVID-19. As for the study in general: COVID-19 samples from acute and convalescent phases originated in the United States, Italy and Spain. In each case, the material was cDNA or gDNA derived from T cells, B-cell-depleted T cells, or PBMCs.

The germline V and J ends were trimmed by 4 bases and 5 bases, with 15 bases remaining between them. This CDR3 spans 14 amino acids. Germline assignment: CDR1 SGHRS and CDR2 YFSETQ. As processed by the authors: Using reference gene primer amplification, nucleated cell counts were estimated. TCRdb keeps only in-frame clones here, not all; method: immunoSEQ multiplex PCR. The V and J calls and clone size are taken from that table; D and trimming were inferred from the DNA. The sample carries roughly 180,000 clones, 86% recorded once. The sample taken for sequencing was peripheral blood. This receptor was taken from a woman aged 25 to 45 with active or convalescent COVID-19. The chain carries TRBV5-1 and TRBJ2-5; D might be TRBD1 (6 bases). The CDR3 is CASSGVGAEETQYF. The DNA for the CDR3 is TGCGCCAGCAGCGGGGTGGGGGCCGAGGAGACCCAGTACTTC.